This TCR beta chain stems from a study of T-cell reconstitution after alpha-beta-depleted transplantation in children. TCRbeta library construction was performed incorporating unique molecular identifiers. In TCRdb, the PCR reads were re-called with MiXCR into one record per CDR3 protein. The sample contains about 830,000 distinct CDR3 sequences, approximately 15% of which appear only once. CDR1 SQVTM and CDR2 ANQGSEA come from the germline V gene. The CDR3 is 12 amino acids. Deletions cut 6 bases from V and 2 bases from J, with 10 bases between. The receptor comes from a male patient younger than 18 who had a stem cell transplant for acute lymphoblastic leukemia, so the T cells may come from the graft donor. This chain joins TRBV29-1 and TRBJ1-1; weak D call: TRBD1 (5 bases). The sample here was PBMCs, mostly from graft donor cells, taken 360 days after TCRalphabeta/CD19-depleted stem cell transplant. CDR3 region: CSVGGENTEAFF. CDR3 nucleotide sequence: TGCAGCGTGGGAGGGGAAAACACTGAAGCTTTCTTT. The variable domain in full, with the rest retrieved from reference TRBV29-1 and TRBJ1-1, is SAVISQKPSRDICQRGTSLTIQCQVDSQVTMMFWYRQQPGQSLTLIATANQGSEATYESGFVIDKFPISRPNLTFSTLTVSNMSPEDSSIYLCSVGGENTEAFFGQGTRLTVV.